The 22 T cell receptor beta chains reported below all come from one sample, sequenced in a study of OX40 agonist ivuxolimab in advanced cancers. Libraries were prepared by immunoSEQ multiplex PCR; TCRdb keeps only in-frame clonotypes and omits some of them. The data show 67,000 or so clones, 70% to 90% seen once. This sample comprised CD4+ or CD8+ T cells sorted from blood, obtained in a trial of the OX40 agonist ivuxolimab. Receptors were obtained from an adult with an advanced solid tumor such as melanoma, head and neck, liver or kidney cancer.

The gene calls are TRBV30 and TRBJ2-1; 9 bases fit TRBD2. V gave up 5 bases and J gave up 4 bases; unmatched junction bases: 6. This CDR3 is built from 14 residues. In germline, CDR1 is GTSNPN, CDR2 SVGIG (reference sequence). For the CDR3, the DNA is TGTGCCTGGGGGCCTAGCGGGGAATACAATGAGCAGTTCTTC. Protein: CAWGPSGEYNEQFF.

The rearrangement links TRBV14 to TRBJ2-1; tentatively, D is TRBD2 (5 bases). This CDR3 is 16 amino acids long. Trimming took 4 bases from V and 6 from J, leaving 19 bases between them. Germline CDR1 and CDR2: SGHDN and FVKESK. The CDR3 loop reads CASSRPSGAISNEQFF. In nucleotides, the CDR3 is TGTGCCAGCAGCCGCCCCAGCGGAGCGATCTCCAATGAGCAGTTCTTC.

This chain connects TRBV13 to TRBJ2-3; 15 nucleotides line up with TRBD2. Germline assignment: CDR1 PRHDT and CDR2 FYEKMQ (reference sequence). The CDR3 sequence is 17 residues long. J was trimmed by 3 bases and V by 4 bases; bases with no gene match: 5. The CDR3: CASSSIGTSGRTDTQYF. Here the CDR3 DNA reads TGTGCCAGCAGCTCCATCGGGACTAGCGGGAGGACAGATACGCAGTATTTT.

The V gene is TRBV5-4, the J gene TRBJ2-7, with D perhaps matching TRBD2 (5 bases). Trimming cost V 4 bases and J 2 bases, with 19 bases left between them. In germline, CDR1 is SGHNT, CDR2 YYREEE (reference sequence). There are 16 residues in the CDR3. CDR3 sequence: CASSHRPGGVTYEQYF. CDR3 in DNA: TGTGCCAGCAGCCATCGCCCCGGAGGTGTCACCTACGAGCAGTACTTC.

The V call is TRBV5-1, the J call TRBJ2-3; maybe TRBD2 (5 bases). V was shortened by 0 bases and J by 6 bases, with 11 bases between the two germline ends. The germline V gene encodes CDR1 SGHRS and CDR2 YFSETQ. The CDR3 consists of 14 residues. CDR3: CASSLAEVGDTQYF. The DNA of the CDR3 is TGCGCCAGCAGCTTGGCGGAGGTTGGGGATACGCAGTATTTT.

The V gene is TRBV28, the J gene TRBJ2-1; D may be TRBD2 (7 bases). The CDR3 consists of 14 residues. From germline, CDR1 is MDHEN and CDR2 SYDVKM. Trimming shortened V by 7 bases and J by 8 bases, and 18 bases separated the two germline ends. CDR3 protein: CASTRGGAPHEQFF. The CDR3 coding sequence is TGTGCCAGCACTAGAGGGGGGGCACCCCATGAGCAGTTCTTC.

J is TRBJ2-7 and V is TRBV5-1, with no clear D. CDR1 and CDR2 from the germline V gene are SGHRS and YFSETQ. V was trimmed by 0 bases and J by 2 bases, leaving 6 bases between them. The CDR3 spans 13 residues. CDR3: CASSLEATYEQYF. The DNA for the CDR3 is TGCGCCAGCAGCTTGGAGGCAACCTACGAGCAGTACTTC.

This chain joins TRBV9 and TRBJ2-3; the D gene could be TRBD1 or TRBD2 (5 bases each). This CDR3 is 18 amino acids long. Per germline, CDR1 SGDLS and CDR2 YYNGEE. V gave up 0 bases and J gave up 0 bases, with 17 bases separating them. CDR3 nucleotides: TGTGCCAGCAGCGTAGGCCCAGGGACCGCCTATAGCACAGATACGCAGTATTTT. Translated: CASSVGPGTAYSTDTQYF.

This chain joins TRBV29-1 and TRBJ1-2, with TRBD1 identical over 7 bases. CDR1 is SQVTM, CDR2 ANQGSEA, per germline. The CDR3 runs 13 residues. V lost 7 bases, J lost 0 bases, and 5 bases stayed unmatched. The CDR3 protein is CSATGTANYGYTF. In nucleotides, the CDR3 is TGCAGCGCAACCGGGACAGCTAACTATGGCTACACCTTC.

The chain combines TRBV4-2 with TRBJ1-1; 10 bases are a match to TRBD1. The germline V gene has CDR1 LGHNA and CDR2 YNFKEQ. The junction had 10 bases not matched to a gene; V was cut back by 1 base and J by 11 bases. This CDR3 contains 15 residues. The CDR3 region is CASSQVDGTGEAAFF. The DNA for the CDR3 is TGTGCCAGCAGCCAAGTCGACGGGACAGGGGAGGCGGCTTTCTTT.

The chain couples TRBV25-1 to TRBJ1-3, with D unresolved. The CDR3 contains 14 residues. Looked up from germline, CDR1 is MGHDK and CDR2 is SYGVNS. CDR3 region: CASEGGRSGNTIYF. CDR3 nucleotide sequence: TGTGCTTCAGAGGGAGGCCGCTCTGGAAACACCATATATTTT.

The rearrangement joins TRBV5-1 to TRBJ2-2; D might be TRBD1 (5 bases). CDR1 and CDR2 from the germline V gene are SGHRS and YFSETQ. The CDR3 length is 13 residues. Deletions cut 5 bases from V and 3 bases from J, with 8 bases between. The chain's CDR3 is CASRVTDTGELFF. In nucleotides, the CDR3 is TGCGCCAGCAGGGTGACAGACACCGGGGAGCTGTTTTTT.

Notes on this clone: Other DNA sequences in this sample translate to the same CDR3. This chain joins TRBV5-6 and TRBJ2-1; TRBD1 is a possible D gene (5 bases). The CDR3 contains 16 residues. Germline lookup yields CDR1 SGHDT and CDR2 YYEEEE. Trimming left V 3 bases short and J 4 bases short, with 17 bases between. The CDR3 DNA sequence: TGTGCCAGCAGCTCTCCCCCCACAGGCCAATACAATGAGCAGTTCTTC. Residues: CASSSPPTGQYNEQFF.

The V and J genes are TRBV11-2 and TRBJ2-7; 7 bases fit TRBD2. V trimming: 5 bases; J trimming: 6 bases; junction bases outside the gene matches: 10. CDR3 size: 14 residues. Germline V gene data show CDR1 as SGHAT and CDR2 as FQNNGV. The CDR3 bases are TGTGCCAGCAGCCCGTTCAGCGGGGCCCTCGAGCAGTACTTC. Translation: CASSPFSGALEQYF.

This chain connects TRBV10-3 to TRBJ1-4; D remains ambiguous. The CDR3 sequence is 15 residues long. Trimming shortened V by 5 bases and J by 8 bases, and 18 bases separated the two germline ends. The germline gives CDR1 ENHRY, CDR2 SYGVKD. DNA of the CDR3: TGTGCCATCAGTCAAGGCGCCGGGTCAGAGGAAAAACTGTTTTTT. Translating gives CAISQGAGSEEKLFF.

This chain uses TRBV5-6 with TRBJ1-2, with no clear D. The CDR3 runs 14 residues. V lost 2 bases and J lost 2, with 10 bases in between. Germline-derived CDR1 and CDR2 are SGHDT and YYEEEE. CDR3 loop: CASSLSIENYGYTF. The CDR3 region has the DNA TGTGCCAGCAGCTTATCGATAGAGAACTATGGCTACACCTTC. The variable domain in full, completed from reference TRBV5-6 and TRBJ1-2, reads DAGVTQSPTHLIKTRGQQVTLRCSPKSGHDTVSWYQQALGQGPQFIFQYYEEEERQRGNFPDRFSGHQFPNYSSELNVNALLLGDSALYLCASSLSIENYGYTFGSGTRLTVV.

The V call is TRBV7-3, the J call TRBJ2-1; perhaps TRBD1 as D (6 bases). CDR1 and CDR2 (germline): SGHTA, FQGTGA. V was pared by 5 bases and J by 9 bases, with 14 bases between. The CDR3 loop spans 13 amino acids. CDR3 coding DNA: TGTGCCAGCAGCACCCCAGGGGTGGGTGAGCAGTTCTTC. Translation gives CASSTPGVGEQFF.

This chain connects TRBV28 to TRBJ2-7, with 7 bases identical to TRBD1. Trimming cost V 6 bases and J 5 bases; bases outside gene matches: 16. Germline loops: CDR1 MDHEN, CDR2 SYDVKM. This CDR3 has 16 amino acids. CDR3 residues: CASSPTGVRVHDEQYF. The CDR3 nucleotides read TGTGCCAGCAGCCCAACAGGGGTAAGAGTCCACGACGAGCAGTACTTC.

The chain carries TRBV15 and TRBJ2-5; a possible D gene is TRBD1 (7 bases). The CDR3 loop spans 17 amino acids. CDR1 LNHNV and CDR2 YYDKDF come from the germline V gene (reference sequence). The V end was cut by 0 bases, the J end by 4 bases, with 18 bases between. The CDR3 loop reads CATSRDAGGTAGETQYF. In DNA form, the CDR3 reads TGTGCCACCAGCAGAGATGCCGGAGGGACAGCGGGAGAGACCCAGTACTTC. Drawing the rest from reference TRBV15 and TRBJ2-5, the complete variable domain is DAMVIQNPRYQVTQFGKPVTLSCSQTLNHNVMYWYQQKSSQAPKLLFHYYDKDFNNEADTPDNFQSRRPNTSFCFLDIRSPGLGDTAMYLCATSRDAGGTAGETQYFGPGTRLLVL.

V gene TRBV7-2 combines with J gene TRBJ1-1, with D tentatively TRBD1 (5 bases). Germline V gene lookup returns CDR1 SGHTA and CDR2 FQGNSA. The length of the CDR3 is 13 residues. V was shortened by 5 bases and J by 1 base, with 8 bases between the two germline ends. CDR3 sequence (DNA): TGTGCCAGCAGCCCTGGACAGAACACTGAAGCTTTCTTT. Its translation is CASSPGQNTEAFF.

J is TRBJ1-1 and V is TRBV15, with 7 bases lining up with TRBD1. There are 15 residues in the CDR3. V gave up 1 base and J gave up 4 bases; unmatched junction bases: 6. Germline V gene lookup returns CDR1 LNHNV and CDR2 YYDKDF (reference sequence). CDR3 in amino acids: CATSRGGTGVTEAFF. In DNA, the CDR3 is TGTGCCACCAGCAGAGGAGGAACAGGGGTCACTGAAGCTTTCTTT.

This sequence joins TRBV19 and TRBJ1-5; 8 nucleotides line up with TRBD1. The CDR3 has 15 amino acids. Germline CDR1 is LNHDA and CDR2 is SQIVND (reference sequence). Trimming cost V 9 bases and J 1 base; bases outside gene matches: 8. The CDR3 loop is CASVQGATSNQPQHF. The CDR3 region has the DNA TGTGCCAGCGTCCAGGGGGCTACGAGCAATCAGCCCCAGCATTTT.